A single sample is the source of the 18 T cell receptor beta chains below, sequenced in a study of blood T cell repertoires in COVID-19. Profiled with immunoSEQ multiplex PCR; TCRdb holds only in-frame clones, not every one. The sample comprises some 67,000 clones, 75% to 95% of which are singletons, and approximately 5% rests with the top ten. The material sequenced was peripheral blood. The receptors shown here come from a woman between 18 and 30 years old with acute or convalescent COVID-19.

This chain uses TRBV18 with TRBJ1-2, with TRBD1 matching over 7 bases. The CDR3 covers 14 residues. Per the germline V gene, CDR1 is KGHSH and CDR2 is LQKENI. With 4 bases clipped from V and 8 bases from J, the junction kept 10 bases outside the gene matches. In nucleotides, the CDR3 is TGTGCCAGCTCACTGCAGGGGGGAAATCGCGGCTACACCTTC. Residues: CASSLQGGNRGYTF.

This rearrangement joins TRBV10-3 to TRBJ2-6, with unresolved D. The germline gives CDR1 ENHRY, CDR2 SYGVKD. CDR3 length equals 16 residues. V lost 0 bases to trimming and J lost 0 bases, with 6 bases between them. The CDR3 loop is CAISESPGSGANVLTF. The CDR3 region has the DNA TGTGCCATCAGTGAGTCTCCAGGCTCTGGGGCCAACGTCCTGACTTTC.

This rearrangement joins TRBV28 to TRBJ2-3, with a weak D call TRBD1 (6 bases). Deletions cut 6 bases from V and 0 bases from J, with 19 bases between. Germline CDR1 and CDR2: MDHEN and SYDVKM. There are 17 residues in the CDR3. CDR3 coding DNA: TGTGCCAGCAGCCCCGGTACAGGGAGACCTAGCACAGATACGCAGTATTTT. It translates to CASSPGTGRPSTDTQYF.

This chain connects TRBV14 to TRBJ1-5, with D uncertain. This CDR3 contains 15 residues. The germline gives CDR1 SGHDN, CDR2 FVKESK. V was shortened by 3 bases and J by 5 bases, with 14 bases between the two germline ends. The CDR3 loop reads CASSQWAPKHQPQHF. The CDR3 nucleotides read TGTGCCAGCAGCCAGTGGGCACCGAAGCATCAGCCCCAGCATTTT.

V gene TRBV7-2 combines with J gene TRBJ2-7; a possible D gene is TRBD2 (5 bases). Germline V gives CDR1 SGHTA, CDR2 FQGNSA. The CDR3 is 15 amino acids. Trimming left V 0 bases short and J 2 bases short, with 11 bases between. CDR3 residues: CASSLAFGGTYEQYF. The CDR3 DNA is TGTGCCAGCAGCTTAGCGTTTGGAGGAACCTACGAGCAGTACTTC.

The V and J genes are TRBV9 and TRBJ2-2, with D maybe TRBD1 (5 bases). CDR1 is SGDLS, CDR2 YYNGEE, per germline. The V end lost 4 bases, the J end lost 6 bases, and 10 bases lay between the germline ends. The CDR3 consists of 13 residues. The CDR3 DNA reads TGTGCCAGCAGCAAACAGGTTCCCGGGGAGCTGTTTTTT. It specifies CASSKQVPGELFF.

This chain joins TRBV12-3 or TRBV12-4 and TRBJ1-6; D perhaps matches TRBD1 (5 bases). V shed 0 bases and J shed 11 bases, with 8 bases lying between them. The CDR3 extends over 13 amino acids. The CDR3: CASSLARDAPLHF. CDR3 DNA: TGTGCCAGCAGTTTAGCCAGGGATGCACCCCTCCACTTT.

The chain joins TRBV30 to TRBJ2-3; 7 nucleotides match TRBD2. Unmatched junction bases numbered 7, after V lost 2 bases and J lost 8 bases. The germline gives CDR1 GTSNPN, CDR2 SVGIG (reference sequence). This CDR3 is built from 13 residues. CDR3 loop: CAWSPPGGLTQYF. The CDR3, as DNA: TGTGCCTGGAGTCCCCCGGGGGGTCTTACGCAGTATTTT.

This chain connects TRBV7-2 to TRBJ2-1; TRBD2 matches 10 bases. CDR1 and CDR2 from the germline V gene are SGHTA and FQGNSA. The CDR3 is made up of 16 amino acids. The ends lost 5 bases at V and 8 bases at J; junction bases unmatched: 12. The CDR3 region has the DNA TGTGCCAGCAGCACAACAGCGGGAGGGCCGTGGGATGAGCAGTTCTTC. As protein: CASSTTAGGPWDEQFF.

Only one count was recorded for this clone. The chain joins TRBV7-2 to TRBJ2-7; D is uncertain. CDR1 is SGHTA and CDR2 is FQGNSA in the germline V gene. The CDR3 runs 14 residues. The ends were cut back, 0 bases at V and 7 bases at J, with 13 bases in the middle. CDR3 loop: CASSLARQSREQYF. CDR3 DNA sequence: TGTGCCAGCAGCTTAGCGAGGCAGTCGAGAGAGCAGTACTTC.

This clone was detected once. The rearrangement joins TRBV28 to TRBJ1-1; no clear D. The CDR3 spans 15 residues. Per germline, CDR1 MDHEN and CDR2 SYDVKM. Trimming stripped 1 base from V and 0 bases from J, with 9 bases between. Written as DNA, the CDR3 is TGTGCCAGCAGTTTATTGGCCGGGATGAACACTGAAGCTTTCTTT. As protein: CASSLLAGMNTEAFF.

The chain combines TRBV7-2 with TRBJ2-5, with 7 bases fitting TRBD2. This CDR3 region has 17 residues. Germline V CDR1 and CDR2: SGHTA, FQGNSA. With V trimmed by 6 bases and J by 5 bases, 18 bases remained unmatched. CDR3 bases: TGTGCCAGCAGTCAGGGTGGGCTAGCGGTCATGGGGGAGACCCAGTACTTC. It translates to CASSQGGLAVMGETQYF.

The chain recombines TRBV18 with TRBJ2-2; 11 nucleotides line up with TRBD2. V lost 5 bases to trimming and J lost 1 base; unmatched junction nucleotides: 9. This CDR3 is built from 18 residues. Germline V CDR1 and CDR2: KGHSH, LQKENI. Here the CDR3 reads CASSVRLAGSLNTGELFF. In DNA, the CDR3 is TGTGCCAGCTCAGTCCGACTAGCGGGATCCCTGAACACCGGGGAGCTGTTTTTT.

V gene TRBV5-1 combines with J gene TRBJ1-4; 8 bases match TRBD1. V shed 0 bases, J shed 8 bases, and the junction held 3 bases outside the gene matches. This CDR3 contains 14 residues. CDR1 is SGHRS and CDR2 is YFSETQ in the germline V gene. The CDR3 reads CASSLGQGKEKLFF. CDR3 coding DNA: TGCGCCAGCAGCTTGGGACAGGGGAAGGAAAAACTGTTTTTT.

V and J are TRBV6-1 and TRBJ1-1; no reliable D call. Per the germline V gene, CDR1 is MNHNS and CDR2 is SASEGT. This CDR3 contains 15 residues. V gave up 3 bases and J gave up 6 bases, with 17 bases separating them. CDR3 sequence reads: CASSDHGRTKAEAFF. DNA for the CDR3: TGTGCCAGCAGTGACCACGGGAGAACAAAGGCTGAAGCTTTCTTT.

The chain couples TRBV28 to TRBJ1-4; possible D gene TRBD1, 5 bases. The CDR3 covers 16 residues. V lost 4 bases and J lost 4, with 16 bases in between. Germline V gene data show CDR1 as MDHEN and CDR2 as SYDVKM. The CDR3 sequence is CASSSRSGRINEKLFF. The CDR3 DNA reads TGTGCCAGCAGTTCCCGCTCAGGGCGTATTAATGAAAAACTGTTTTTT.

The rearrangement uses TRBV6-5 and TRBJ2-7; 7 nucleotides align to TRBD1. The CDR3 extends over 14 amino acids. With 6 bases clipped from V and 0 bases from J, the junction kept 5 bases outside the gene matches. Germline V gives CDR1 MNHEY, CDR2 SVGAGI. CDR3 protein: CASRPRDSSYEQYF. In DNA, the CDR3 is TGTGCCAGCAGACCCCGGGACAGCTCCTACGAGCAGTACTTC.

The rearrangement joins TRBV19 to TRBJ1-1; maybe TRBD1 (6 bases). Trimming took 6 bases from V and 0 from J, leaving 11 bases between them. The germline V gene encodes CDR1 LNHDA and CDR2 SQIVND (reference sequence). The CDR3 is 14 amino acids. CDR3 sequence reads: CASRSGTLNTEAFF. CDR3 sequence (DNA): TGTGCCAGTAGGAGCGGGACATTGAACACTGAAGCTTTCTTT.